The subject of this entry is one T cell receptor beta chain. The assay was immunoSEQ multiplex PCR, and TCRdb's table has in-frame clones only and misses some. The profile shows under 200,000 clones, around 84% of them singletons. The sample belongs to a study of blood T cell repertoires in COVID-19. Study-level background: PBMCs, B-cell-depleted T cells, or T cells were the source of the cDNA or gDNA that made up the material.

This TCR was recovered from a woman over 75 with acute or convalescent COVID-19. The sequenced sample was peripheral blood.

CDR3 region: CASSPTGIARVGEQFF. CDR3 DNA: TGTGCCAGCAGCCCCACCGGAATAGCGCGAGTTGGGGAGCAGTTCTTC. The chain carries TRBV7-9 and TRBJ2-1; D is perhaps TRBD2 (5 bases). The CDR3 consists of 16 residues. Trimming stripped 5 bases from V and 10 bases from J, with 24 bases between. Germline V CDR1 and CDR2: SEHNR, FQNEAQ (reference sequence).